This TCR beta chain stems from a study of identical twins' blood T cells. Points from the study as a whole: Even for out-of-frame TCRbeta, twins reportedly shared V gene usage much more than unrelated donors. Twins shared more top CDR3 clonotypes than unrelated donors did.

As to this clonotype: Its antigen is not identified. The junction does not match germline at one end; this may be a read error.

CDR3 size: 16 residues. The germline V gene encodes CDR1 MNHEY and CDR2 SVGAGI. Donors were six healthy women in three monozygous twin pairs. Sample barcodes were added at both library ends during cDNA synthesis. TCRdb reprocessed the 5' RACE reads with MiXCR, giving one entry per CDR3 protein. This sample has hundreds of thousands of distinct CDR3 sequences, with roughly 30% found just once. This receptor was identified in a woman aged 18 to 55 in good health. Input material: PBMCs. The chain recombines TRBV6-5 with TRBJ2-2; 13 nucleotides match TRBD2. The CDR3 reads CTSIKLAGGPSGELFF. The DNA for the CDR3 is TGTACCAGCATTAAACTAGCGGGAGGGCCGAGCGGGGAGCTGTTTTTT.